This T cell receptor beta chain came from a study of a mutant IDH1 vaccine in newly diagnosed glioma. Measured with immunoSEQ multiplex PCR; TCRdb has only the in-frame clones, and not every one. The table includes tens of thousands of clones, approximately 80% detected once. As regards this clone: Its antigen remains unknown.

Between the trimmed V and J ends, which lost 1 base and 2 bases, there was a span of 9 bases. This CDR3 is built from 14 residues. Germline lookup yields CDR1 SGDLS and CDR2 YYNGEE. The time point was: week 5, during vaccination. Vaccination comprised doses that each held 300 ug of mutant IDH1 20-mer peptide, plus topical imiquimod. The material was PBMCs, obtained from a glioma patient whose treatment included an IDH1 peptide vaccine. The TCR comes from a man younger than 40 with glioma. The chain employs TRBV9 and TRBJ2-5; D gene unclear. CDR3 protein: CASSVNVGQETQYF. CDR3 DNA sequence: TGTGCCAGCAGCGTAAACGTGGGGCAAGAGACCCAGTACTTC. Complete variable domain (other parts from reference TRBV9 and TRBJ2-5): DSGVTQTPKHLITATGQRVTLRCSPRSGDLSVYWYQQSLDQGLQFLIQYYNGEERAKGNILERFSAQQFPDLHSELNLSSLELGDSALYFCASSVNVGQETQYFGPGTRLLVL.